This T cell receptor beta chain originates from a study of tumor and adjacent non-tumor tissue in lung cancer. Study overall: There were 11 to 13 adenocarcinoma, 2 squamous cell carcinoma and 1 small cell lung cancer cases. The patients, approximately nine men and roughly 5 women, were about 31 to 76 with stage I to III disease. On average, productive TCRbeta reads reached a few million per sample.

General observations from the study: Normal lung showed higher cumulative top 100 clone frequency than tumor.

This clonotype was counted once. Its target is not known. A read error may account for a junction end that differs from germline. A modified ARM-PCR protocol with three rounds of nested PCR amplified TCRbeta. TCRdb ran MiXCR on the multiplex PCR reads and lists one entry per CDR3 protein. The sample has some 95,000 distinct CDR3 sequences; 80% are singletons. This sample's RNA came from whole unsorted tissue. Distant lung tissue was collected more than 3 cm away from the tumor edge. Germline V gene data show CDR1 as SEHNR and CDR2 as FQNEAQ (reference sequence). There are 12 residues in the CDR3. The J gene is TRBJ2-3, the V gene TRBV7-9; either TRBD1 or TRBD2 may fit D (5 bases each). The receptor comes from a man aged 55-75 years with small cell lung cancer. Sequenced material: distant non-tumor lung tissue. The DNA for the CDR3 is TGTGCTAGCAGCCGGGGCCCCGATACGCAGTATTTT. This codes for CASSRGPDTQYF.